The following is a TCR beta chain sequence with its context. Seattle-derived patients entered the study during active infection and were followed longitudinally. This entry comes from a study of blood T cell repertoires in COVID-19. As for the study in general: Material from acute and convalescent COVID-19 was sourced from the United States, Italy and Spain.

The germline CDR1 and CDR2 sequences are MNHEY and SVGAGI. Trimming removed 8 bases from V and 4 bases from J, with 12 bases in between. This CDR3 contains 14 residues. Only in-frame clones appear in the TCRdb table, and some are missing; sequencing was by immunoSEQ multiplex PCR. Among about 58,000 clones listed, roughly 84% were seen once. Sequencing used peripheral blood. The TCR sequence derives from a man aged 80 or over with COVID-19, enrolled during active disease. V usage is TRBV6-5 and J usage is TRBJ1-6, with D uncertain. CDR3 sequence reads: CASLEGGYNSPLHF. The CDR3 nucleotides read TGTGCCAGCCTCGAGGGAGGTTATAATTCACCCCTCCACTTT.